Sequencing of this T cell receptor (beta chain) was carried out in a study of OX40 agonist ivuxolimab in advanced cancers. Turning to the study itself: 40% to 50% of patients had received prior checkpoint inhibitor therapy.

The CDR3 is 15 residues long. The germline V and J ends were trimmed by 2 bases and 6 bases, with 14 bases remaining between them. Per the germline V gene, CDR1 is MNHEY and CDR2 is SVGAGI. Study-wide points: CD4+ and CD8+ blood T cells expanded clonally by week 6 at 0.1 to 3.0 mg/kg.

Sequenced by immunoSEQ multiplex PCR; TCRdb stores in-frame clones only, minus some. The repertoire consists of 45,000 to 50,000 clones, with approximately 89% occurring once and the leading ten covering approximately 6%. About this clone itself: The target antigen is unknown.

The receptor comes from an adult with an advanced solid tumor such as melanoma, head and neck, liver or kidney cancer. Sequenced material: CD4+ or CD8+ T cells sorted from blood, taken in a trial of the OX40 agonist ivuxolimab. The chain uses TRBV6-5 and TRBJ2-1, with D unresolved. CDR3 DNA sequence: TGTGCCAGCAGTTACCCAAACCCGAACGGCAATGAGCAGTTCTTC. Encoded protein: CASSYPNPNGNEQFF.